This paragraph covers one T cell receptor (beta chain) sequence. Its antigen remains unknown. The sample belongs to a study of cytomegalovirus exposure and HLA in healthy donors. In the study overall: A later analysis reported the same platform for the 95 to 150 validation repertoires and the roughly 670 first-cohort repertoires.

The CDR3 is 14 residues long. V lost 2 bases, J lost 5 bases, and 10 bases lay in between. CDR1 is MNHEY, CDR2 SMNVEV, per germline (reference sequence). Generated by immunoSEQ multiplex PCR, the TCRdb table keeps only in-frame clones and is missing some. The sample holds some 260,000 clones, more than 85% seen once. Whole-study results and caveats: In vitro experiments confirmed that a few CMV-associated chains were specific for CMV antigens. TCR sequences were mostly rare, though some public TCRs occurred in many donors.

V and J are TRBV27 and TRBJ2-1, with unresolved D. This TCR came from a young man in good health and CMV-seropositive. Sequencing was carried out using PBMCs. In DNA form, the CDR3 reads TGTGCCAGCAGTTTACGCGACATTAACAATGAGCAGTTCTTC. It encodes CASSLRDINNEQFF.